Below are 5 T cell receptor beta chains sequenced from a single sample in a study of CD8 T cells in Susac syndrome (dated by TCRdb to the late 2010s). Libraries came from the immunoSEQ multiplex PCR assay. RNA was extracted with the RNeasy kit and 0.5 to 1 ug was reverse transcribed using random hexamers. Through fastp at Q25 and MiXCR, TCRdb rebuilt clones from the public reads, retaining in-frame beta chains. Duplicate CDR3 protein sequences are folded into a single record with the most common DNA and genes. In all, the sample holds approximately 140,000 distinct CDR3 sequences, and around 75% of those were seen once. The ten largest clones take up roughly 0.5% of the sample. The sample taken for sequencing was CD8+ T cells from PBMCs. These TCRs come from a human donor with multiple sclerosis.

Concerning this clonotype: This is likely a read error, given that the CDR3 carries no conserved phenylalanine or tryptophan at its end. The V and J genes are TRBV6-5 and TRBJ1-2, with D tentatively TRBD1 (6 bases). The germline V and J ends were trimmed by 5 bases and 4 bases, with 11 bases remaining between them. Germline CDR1 reads MNHEY; CDR2 reads SVGAGI. The length of the CDR3 is 13 residues. The CDR3 coding sequence is TGTGCCAGCAGTACAGGGACGGTCTATGGCTACACCTCC. It is translated as CASSTGTVYGYTS.

The rearrangement uses TRBV7-9 and TRBJ2-1, with TRBD2 as a possible D gene (7 bases). This CDR3 comprises 16 residues. Germline loops: CDR1 SEHNR, CDR2 FQNEAQ (reference sequence). Trimming took off 5 bases at V and 6 bases at J, with 20 bases between the two ends. The CDR3: CASSIIKGRGSNEQFF. CDR3 DNA sequence: TGTGCCAGCAGCATCATCAAGGGGAGGGGGAGCAATGAGCAGTTCTTC.

V usage is TRBV6-5 and J usage is TRBJ1-2; D is possibly TRBD1 (5 bases). The CDR3 length is 15 residues. CDR1 and CDR2 from the germline V gene are MNHEY and SVGAGI. The V end was cut by 6 bases, the J end by 3 bases, with 17 bases between. The CDR3 spells CASRAPRGGHYGYTF. The DNA of the CDR3 is TGTGCCAGCAGGGCCCCTAGGGGCGGGCACTATGGCTACACCTTC.

The V gene is TRBV4-3, the J gene TRBJ2-1; the D gene is possibly TRBD2 (5 bases). Deletions cut 1 base from V and 5 bases from J, with 6 bases between. The CDR3 contains 13 residues. Germline values: CDR1 LGHNA, CDR2 YSLEER. The CDR3 here is CASSQAGNNEQFF. CDR3 sequence (DNA): TGCGCCAGCAGCCAAGCGGGAAACAATGAGCAGTTCTTC.

The rearrangement joins TRBV13 to TRBJ1-3, with unresolved D. The CDR3 is 14 residues long. V lost 0 bases to trimming and J lost 3 bases, with 6 bases between them. The germline V gene encodes CDR1 PRHDT and CDR2 FYEKMQ (reference sequence). CDR3 DNA sequence: TGTGCCAGCAGCTTAGGGTCCGTTGGAAACACCATATATTTT. Its protein product is CASSLGSVGNTIYF.